The rows below give T cell receptor beta chains drawn from one sample of a study of T cells in Graves' hyperthyroidism and ophthalmopathy. TCRdb independently ran MiXCR on the multiplex PCR reads; one entry per CDR3 protein. This table has 500,000 to 600,000 distinct CDR3 sequences, under 60% appearing once. The sequenced sample was peripheral blood or thyroid tissue (not recorded which). Receptors originate from a young woman with Graves' hyperthyroidism. The CDR3 runs from the conserved cysteine through the conserved F or W. D genes are given only for firm matches. Expanded clones are given a class, and other clones once, few, many or no size at all.

cdr3_aa: CASDRDISYEQCF
cdr3_nt: TGTGCCAGCGACCGGGACATTAGCTACGAGCAGTGCTTC
clone_size: NA
d_call: NA
v_call: TRBV11-2
j_call: TRBJ2-7

cdr3_aa: CASKGGQGLEYGYTF
cdr3_nt: TGTGCCAGCAAGGGGGGACAGGGGCTCGAGTATGGCTACACCTTC
clone_size: NA
d_call: TRBD1
v_call: TRBV2
j_call: TRBJ1-2

cdr3_aa: CASSRLAHEETQYF
cdr3_nt: TGTGCCAGCAGCCGACTAGCGCACGAAGAGACCCAGTACTTC
clone_size: NA
d_call: TRBD2
v_call: TRBV7-2
j_call: TRBJ2-5

cdr3_aa: CSARKTGGTYEQYF
cdr3_nt: TGCAGTGCTAGAAAGACAGGGGGTACCTACGAGCAGTACTTC
clone_size: once
d_call: TRBD1
v_call: TRBV20-1
j_call: TRBJ2-7

cdr3_aa: CASSNKGSGAYGYTF
cdr3_nt: TGTGCCAGCAGCAATAAAGGGTCAGGGGCCTATGGCTACACCTTC
clone_size: many
d_call: NA
v_call: TRBV7-2
j_call: TRBJ1-2

cdr3_aa: CASSLLTAGETQYF
cdr3_nt: TGTGCCAGCAGCTTATTAACTGCGGGAGAGACCCAGTACTTC
clone_size: NA
d_call: NA
v_call: TRBV7-2
j_call: TRBJ2-5

cdr3_aa: CASSVYRGHSGNTIYF
cdr3_nt: TGTGCCAGCAGCGTTTACAGGGGGCACTCTGGAAACACCATATATTTT
clone_size: few
d_call: TRBD1
v_call: TRBV5-4
j_call: TRBJ1-3

cdr3_aa: CASSVGGPGWEQYF
cdr3_nt: TGTGCCAGCAGCGTAGGAGGGCCTGGCTGGGAGCAGTACTTC
clone_size: many
d_call: NA
v_call: TRBV7-9
j_call: TRBJ2-7

cdr3_aa: CSAGAVDRGNIQYF
cdr3_nt: TGCAGCGCAGGCGCCGTGGACAGGGGAAACATTCAGTACTTC
clone_size: NA
d_call: TRBD1
v_call: TRBV29-1
j_call: TRBJ2-4

cdr3_aa: CSAVTGKSSYEQYF
cdr3_nt: TGCAGTGCTGTCACAGGAAAAAGCTCCTACGAGCAGTACTTC
clone_size: NA
d_call: NA
v_call: TRBV20-1
j_call: TRBJ2-7

cdr3_aa: CAISEMGFGLSYEQYF
cdr3_nt: TGTGCCATCAGTGAAATGGGCTTTGGACTCTCCTACGAGCAGTACTTC
clone_size: few
d_call: NA
v_call: TRBV10-3
j_call: TRBJ2-7

cdr3_aa: CAISESKGQQETQYF
cdr3_nt: TGTGCCATCAGTGAGTCAAAGGGGCAGCAAGAGACCCAGTACTTC
clone_size: NA
d_call: NA
v_call: TRBV10-3
j_call: TRBJ2-5

cdr3_aa: CAVRERAMNTEAFF
cdr3_nt: TGTGCCGTTAGGGAAAGGGCAATGAACACTGAAGCTTTCTTT
clone_size: many
d_call: NA
v_call: TRBV10-3
j_call: TRBJ1-1

cdr3_aa: CASSSRGDPNYGYTF
cdr3_nt: TGTGCCAGCAGTTCCCGGGGGGACCCGAACTATGGCTACACCTTC
clone_size: NA
d_call: NA
v_call: TRBV6-5
j_call: TRBJ1-2

cdr3_aa: CASSHWDRSGANVLTF
cdr3_nt: TGCGCCAGCAGCCACTGGGACCGCTCTGGGGCCAACGTCCTGACTTTC
clone_size: few
d_call: NA
v_call: TRBV4-3
j_call: TRBJ2-6

cdr3_aa: CASSRGDGPYEQYF
cdr3_nt: TGCGCCAGCAGCAGGGGGGACGGTCCCTACGAGCAGTACTTC
clone_size: many
d_call: NA
v_call: TRBV5-1
j_call: TRBJ2-7

cdr3_aa: CAIGGFPKSGANVLTF
cdr3_nt: TGTGCCATCGGAGGGTTCCCTAAATCTGGGGCCAACGTCCTGACTTTC
clone_size: many
d_call: NA
v_call: TRBV2
j_call: TRBJ2-6

cdr3_aa: CSAPEANYGYTF
cdr3_nt: TGCAGTGCTCCGGAAGCTAACTATGGCTACACCTTC
clone_size: many
d_call: NA
v_call: TRBV20-1
j_call: TRBJ1-2

cdr3_aa: CASSPGQPVNTGELFF
cdr3_nt: TGTGCCAGCTCACCAGGGCAGCCGGTGAACACCGGGGAGCTGTTTTTT
clone_size: NA
d_call: NA
v_call: TRBV18
j_call: TRBJ2-2

cdr3_aa: CSARVAGQGSYEQYF
cdr3_nt: TGCAGTGCTAGAGTGGCGGGACAGGGGTCCTACGAGCAGTACTTC
clone_size: many
d_call: TRBD1
v_call: TRBV20-1
j_call: TRBJ2-7

cdr3_aa: CATNSGSGETQYF
cdr3_nt: TGTGCCACCAATAGCGGGAGTGGAGAGACCCAGTACTTC
clone_size: many
d_call: TRBD2
v_call: TRBV2
j_call: TRBJ2-5

cdr3_aa: CASSLVAGLSSYEQYF
cdr3_nt: TGTGCCAGCAGCTTAGTGGCCGGGCTCAGCTCCTACGAGCAGTACTTC
clone_size: many
d_call: NA
v_call: TRBV11-2
j_call: TRBJ2-7

cdr3_aa: CASSRQVGANVLTF
cdr3_nt: TGTGCCAGCAGCCGGCAGGTTGGGGCCAACGTCCTGACTTTC
clone_size: once
d_call: NA
v_call: TRBV7-6
j_call: TRBJ2-6

cdr3_aa: CASSLGLARGDEQYF
cdr3_nt: TGCGCCAGCAGCTTGGGCCTAGCGCGCGGGGACGAGCAGTACTTC
clone_size: many
d_call: NA
v_call: TRBV5-1
j_call: TRBJ2-7

cdr3_aa: CASSQDRATNEKLFF
cdr3_nt: TGTGCCAGCAGCCAAGACAGGGCAACTAATGAAAAACTGTTTTTT
clone_size: many
d_call: TRBD1
v_call: TRBV13
j_call: TRBJ1-4

cdr3_aa: CASRGDMGNQPQHF
cdr3_nt: TGTGCCAGCAGGGGCGACATGGGCAATCAGCCCCAGCATTTT
clone_size: many
d_call: NA
v_call: TRBV2
j_call: TRBJ1-5

cdr3_aa: CASKVQGHSIPGELFF
cdr3_nt: TGTGCCAGTAAGGTCCAGGGACACAGTATTCCCGGGGAGCTGTTTTTT
clone_size: many
d_call: NA
v_call: TRBV19
j_call: TRBJ2-2

cdr3_aa: CAWSKTVSWANVLTF
cdr3_nt: TGTGCCTGGAGCAAAACAGTCTCCTGGGCCAACGTCCTGACTTTC
clone_size: once
d_call: NA
v_call: TRBV30
j_call: TRBJ2-6

cdr3_aa: CSAREGPSGNTIYF
cdr3_nt: TGCAGTGCTAGAGAGGGGCCCTCTGGAAACACCATATATTTT
clone_size: NA
d_call: NA
v_call: TRBV20-1
j_call: TRBJ1-3

cdr3_aa: CASSTYRDTEAFF
cdr3_nt: TGTGCCAGTAGTACCTATCGGGACACTGAAGCTTTCTTT
clone_size: NA
d_call: NA
v_call: TRBV19
j_call: TRBJ1-1

cdr3_aa: CATSREGPGTNPIYF
cdr3_nt: TGTGCCACCAGCAGAGAGGGACCCGGGACTAACCCCATATATTTT
clone_size: NA
d_call: NA
v_call: TRBV15
j_call: TRBJ1-3

cdr3_aa: CASSLHGANEQYF
cdr3_nt: TGTGCCAGCAGTTTACACGGGGCGAACGAGCAGTACTTC
clone_size: NA
d_call: NA
v_call: TRBV27
j_call: TRBJ2-7

cdr3_aa: CASSTQTGIEKLFF
cdr3_nt: TGTGCCAGCAGCACTCAGACAGGGATCGAAAAACTGTTTTTT
clone_size: many
d_call: TRBD1
v_call: TRBV7-9
j_call: TRBJ1-4

cdr3_aa: CSVERVRAGDGYTF
cdr3_nt: TGCAGCGTTGAACGGGTCAGGGCAGGGGATGGCTACACCTTC
clone_size: many
d_call: NA
v_call: TRBV29-1
j_call: TRBJ1-2

cdr3_aa: CASSLLEGRPGYEQYF
cdr3_nt: TGTGCCAGCAGCTTATTAGAGGGCAGACCGGGATACGAGCAGTACTTC
clone_size: many
d_call: NA
v_call: TRBV7-2
j_call: TRBJ2-7

cdr3_aa: CASSQVLGPYGYTF
cdr3_nt: TGCGCCAGCAGCCAAGTACTGGGACCCTATGGCTACACCTTC
clone_size: many
d_call: NA
v_call: TRBV4-1
j_call: TRBJ1-2

cdr3_aa: CASSHGTGSSGNTIYF
cdr3_nt: TGTGCCAGCAGCCACGGGACAGGAAGCTCTGGAAACACCATATATTTT
clone_size: many
d_call: TRBD1
v_call: TRBV16
j_call: TRBJ1-3

cdr3_aa: CASSSRARSIMNTEAFF
cdr3_nt: TGCGCCAGCAGCTCGCGGGCCCGTTCGATAATGAACACTGAAGCTTTCTTT
clone_size: many
d_call: NA
v_call: TRBV5-1
j_call: TRBJ1-1

cdr3_aa: CASSFDLAGGEDTQYF
cdr3_nt: TGTGCCAGCAGCTTCGACCTAGCGGGAGGGGAAGATACGCAGTATTTT
clone_size: few
d_call: TRBD2
v_call: TRBV9
j_call: TRBJ2-3